Following are 14 T cell receptor beta chains from one sample sequenced in a study of monozygotic twins with inflammatory bowel disease. Reprocessing the 5' RACE reads, TCRdb reports a single entry for every CDR3 protein and omits DNA. Listed are fewer than 550,000 distinct CDR3 sequences; 2.4% falls within the top ten. Sequenced: blood. The receptors stem from a human donor with ulcerative colitis or Crohn's disease, or a healthy co-twin of an affected twin (not recorded which).

The V gene is TRBV7-2, the J gene TRBJ1-4; TCRdb designates TRBD1, a call that cannot be tested without DNA. Germline V gives CDR1 SGHTA, CDR2 FQGNSA. The CDR3 consists of 16 residues. The CDR3: CASSPRIVGSNEKLFF.

This sequence joins TRBV6-5 and TRBJ2-3; the TCRdb call, TRBD2, lacks DNA for checking. CDR3 length: 15 amino acids. Germline V CDR1 and CDR2: MNHEY, SVGAGI. The CDR3 spells CASSYTGLAVHTQYF.

The CDR3 sequence is CASTILADTADTQYF. The rearrangement uses TRBV7-9 and TRBJ2-3; TCRdb outputs TRBD2, but without DNA this stays unchecked. Germline assignment: CDR1 SEHNR and CDR2 FQNEAQ (reference sequence). This CDR3 region has 15 residues.

The chain joins TRBV5-4 to TRBJ2-2; lacking DNA, the TRBD1 call made by TCRdb goes unchecked. The germline V gene has CDR1 SGHNT and CDR2 YYREEE (reference sequence). The CDR3 consists of 14 residues. CDR3 amino acids: CASTPGGHTGELFF.

The chain employs TRBV29-1 and TRBJ2-5; TCRdb picks TRBD2, but there is no DNA to check that call. Germline lookup yields CDR1 SQVTM and CDR2 ANQGSEA. The CDR3 spans 15 residues. CDR3 region: CSVEDRLAEQETQYF.

This CDR3 reads CASTRQGTTSNEKLFF. The rearrangement links TRBV12-3 or TRBV12-4 to TRBJ1-4. The CDR3 sequence is 16 residues long.

V gene TRBV6-1 combines with J gene TRBJ2-1; TCRdb selects TRBD2, and the lack of DNA leaves this call unchecked. The CDR3 totals 13 residues. Per germline, CDR1 MNHNS and CDR2 SASEGT. CDR3 region: CASSEQETGSGIF.

The gene calls are TRBV6-2 or TRBV6-3 and TRBJ2-5; TCRdb's D call of TRBD1 is untestable without DNA. Germline V gives CDR1 MNHEY, CDR2 SVGEGT. The CDR3 is 17 residues long. CDR3 protein: CASSYPPPDRRMETQYF.

J is TRBJ2-2 and V is TRBV4-1; TCRdb lists TRBD1, though no DNA is available to test this call. The length of the CDR3 is 15 residues. The germline V gene has CDR1 MGHRA and CDR2 YSYEKL. CDR3 sequence reads: CASSQTGQNTGELFF.

The gene calls are TRBV20-1 and TRBJ2-1; TCRdb gives TRBD2 as the D gene, but with no DNA this cannot be confirmed. The CDR3 spans 13 residues. The germline V gene encodes CDR1 DFQATT and CDR2 SNEGSKA (reference sequence). CDR3 amino acids: CSAGSGDLSEQFF.

The J gene is TRBJ2-3, the V gene TRBV7-3; lacking DNA, the TRBD2 call made by TCRdb goes unchecked. The CDR3 extends over 14 amino acids. Germline CDR1 and CDR2: SGHTA and FQGTGA. The CDR3 region is CASSEGASTDTQYF.

This CDR3 reads CASSASEVSYNEQFF. The chain recombines TRBV7-9 with TRBJ2-1. Germline CDR1 is SEHNR and CDR2 is FQNEAQ (reference sequence). The CDR3 covers 15 residues. Supplemented by reference TRBV7-9 and TRBJ2-1, the full variable domain reads DTGVSQNPRHKITKRGQNVTFRCDPISEHNRLYWYRQTLGQGPEFLTYFQNEAQLEKSRLLSDRFSAERPKGSFSTLEIQRTEQGDSAMYLCASSASEVSYNEQFFGPGTRLTVL.

The genes are TRBV5-1 and TRBJ2-7. Germline V gene lookup returns CDR1 SGHRS and CDR2 YFSETQ. This CDR3 spans 14 amino acids. This CDR3 is CASSLASDFYEQYF. Using reference TRBV5-1 and TRBJ2-7 for the parts outside the CDR3, the full variable domain is KAGVTQTPRYLIKTRGQQVTLSCSPISGHRSVSWYQQTPGQGLQFLFEYFSETQRNKGNFPGRFSGRQFSNSRSEMNVSTLELGDSALYLCASSLASDFYEQYFGPGTRLTVT.

The rearrangement uses TRBV7-9 and TRBJ2-3; TCRdb gives TRBD1 as the D gene, but with no DNA this cannot be confirmed. The CDR3 is 13 amino acids. Germline V gene sequence: CDR1 SEHNR, CDR2 FQNEAQ (reference sequence). The CDR3 is CASSSPSSDTQYF.